The source of this T cell receptor (beta chain) is a study of OX40 agonist ivuxolimab in advanced cancers. Profiling relied on immunoSEQ multiplex PCR, and the TCRdb table lists in-frame clones only, not all of them. In the table there are about 91,000 clones, around nine tenths of which are singletons. Per the germline V gene, CDR1 is KGHSH and CDR2 is LQKENI. Trimming stripped 3 bases from V and 0 bases from J, with 12 bases between. The CDR3 spans 17 residues. Study-wide points: No antigen was identified for the clonally expanded peripheral T cells. At doses 0.1 to 3.0 mg/kg, CD4+ and CD8+ clones expanded.

On this clone: What it binds is not known.

The sequence was obtained from an adult with an advanced solid tumor such as melanoma, head and neck, liver or kidney cancer. The genes are TRBV18 and TRBJ2-6; D may correspond to TRBD1 or TRBD2 (5 bases each). Sequenced here: CD4+ or CD8+ T cells sorted from blood, sampled in a trial of the OX40 agonist ivuxolimab. CDR3 DNA: TGTGCCAGCTCACCCGGGGCGCGGGTCTCTGGGGCCAACGTCCTGACTTTC. Translating it yields CASSPGARVSGANVLTF.